This T cell receptor beta chain was observed in a study of monozygotic twins with inflammatory bowel disease. Study-level results: Especially with disease activity, IBD patients had fewer clonotypes in common with others than healthy twins did.

About this clonotype: Its antigen is undetermined.

TCRdb re-called the 5' RACE reads and catalogs CDR3 proteins one per entry, DNA excluded. In total, the table holds about 130,000 distinct CDR3 sequences. CDR1 is SGHDT and CDR2 is YYEEEE in the germline V gene. CDR3 length: 15 amino acids. This receptor was obtained from a human donor with ulcerative colitis or Crohn's disease, or a healthy co-twin of an affected twin (not recorded which). Material for sequencing was blood. The V call is TRBV5-6, the J call TRBJ2-3; TCRdb calls TRBD2, which cannot be checked without DNA. The CDR3 loop reads CASSFGLAGTDTQYF.